This TCR beta chain emerged from a study of PD-L1 blockade in urothelial cancer. Overall study context: It was around 2014 that patients started atezolizumab at 1,200 mg intravenously every 3 weeks. Males with urothelial cancer arising in the bladder constituted about 90% of the roughly 30 patients.

Concerning this clone itself: Its antigen is as yet unknown.

The study's findings and limits: Improved survival was predicted by pretreatment blood TCR clonality below the median.

Clones were sequenced by immunoSEQ multiplex PCR, and TCRdb holds only the in-frame ones, with some missing. The sample contains some 45,000 clones, around 88% of which appear only once. The V end lost 0 bases, the J end lost 4 bases, and 10 bases lay between the germline ends. The CDR3 spans 16 residues. The V gene's germline CDR1 is SGHAT and CDR2 FQNNGV. The clonotype was recovered from an elderly man with urothelial cancer. The source was PBMCs, collected around atezolizumab (anti-PD-L1) treatment. This sequence joins TRBV11-2 and TRBJ2-6; D is possibly TRBD1 (6 bases). The CDR3 DNA is TGTGCCAGCAGCTTAGAGGGGGCGAGGGGGGCCAACGTCCTGACTTTC. Protein sequence: CASSLEGARGANVLTF.